The 25 T cell receptor beta chains reported below all come from one sample, sequenced in a study of CD8+CD57+ T cells in acquired aplastic anemia. Previously, flow cytometry had revealed CD8+CD57+ cell expansion in the patients chosen for sequencing. Using genomic DNA as the template, TCR beta VDJ and CDR3 profiling was carried out. TCRdb reprocessed the reads with MiXCR, giving one entry per CDR3 protein. Of under 200,000 distinct CDR3 sequences listed, more than 45% were seen once; the top ten hold about 2.8%. The source material was sorted CD4+, CD8+, or CD8+CD57+ T cells (not recorded which) from PBMCs. These receptors came from a human donor with aplastic anemia.

The chain recombines TRBV19 with TRBJ2-1; D not resolved. Germline-derived CDR1 and CDR2 are LNHDA and SQIVND (reference sequence). The V gene lost 1 base and the J gene lost 5 bases, with 9 bases spanning the gap. This CDR3 region has 14 residues. CDR3 coding DNA: TGTGCCAGTAGTATAGTCCGAGTCAACAATGAGCAGTTCTTC. Translation gives CASSIVRVNNEQFF.

This chain connects TRBV19 to TRBJ2-7, with 9 bases identical to TRBD2. With 6 bases clipped from V and 6 bases from J, the junction kept 3 bases outside the gene matches. The CDR3 runs to 12 residues. Germline V CDR1 and CDR2: LNHDA, SQIVND (reference sequence). The CDR3 region is CASRREGGEQYF. CDR3 DNA: TGTGCCAGTAGGCGGGAGGGTGGCGAGCAGTACTTC. The full variable domain, its missing parts supplied by reference TRBV19 and TRBJ2-7, is DGGITQSPKYLFRKEGQNVTLSCEQNLNHDAMYWYRQDPGQGLRLIYYSQIVNDFQKGDIAEGYSVSREKKESFPLTVTSAQKNPTAFYLCASRREGGEQYFGPGTRLTVT.

The rearrangement uses TRBV25-1 and TRBJ2-3, with 7 bases that match TRBD1. The CDR3 contains 15 residues. V shed 4 bases and J 2 bases; nucleotides not matched to a gene: 6. The germline gives CDR1 MGHDK, CDR2 SYGVNS. CDR3 protein: CASSVGTVPTDTQYF. Written as DNA, the CDR3 is TGTGCCAGCAGTGTCGGGACAGTACCCACAGATACGCAGTATTTT. Together with reference TRBV25-1 and TRBJ2-3, the CDR3 gives the full variable domain: EADIYQTPRYLVIGTGKKITLECSQTMGHDKMYWYQQDPGMELHLIHYSYGVNSTEKGDLSSESTVSRIRTEHFPLTLESARPSHTSQYLCASSVGTVPTDTQYFGPGTRLTVL.

This clonotype has ten or more counts. The rearrangement uses TRBV2 and TRBJ1-1; maybe TRBD1 (5 bases). Germline CDR1 and CDR2: SNHLY and FYNNEI. The V and J ends lost 8 bases and 1 base respectively, with 14 bases between them. This CDR3 is 14 amino acids long. The CDR3 DNA reads as TGTGCCAGCCTGGCGGGGCTGGGGAACACTGAAGCTTTCTTT. Its protein is CASLAGLGNTEAFF.

This clonotype appeared a single time. The chain uses TRBV19 and TRBJ2-1; D is unclear. The J call is doubtful: the DNA matches TRBJ2-7 better. CDR1 is LNHDA and CDR2 is SQIVND in the germline V gene (reference sequence). The CDR3 totals 11 residues. CDR3 loop: CASMLGYEQYF. As DNA, the CDR3 is TGTGCCAGTATGCTAGGCTACGAGCAGTACTTC.

Concerning this clonotype: One end of the junction fails to match germline, which may point to a read error. The rearrangement joins TRBV28 to TRBJ2-1; no reliable D call. Germline CDR1 and CDR2: MDHEN and SYDVKM. CDR3 length equals 12 residues. As DNA, the CDR3 is TGTGCCAGCAGTTCCCCCCTCAAACATTCGCTCTTC. As protein: CASSSPLKHSLF. Based on the CDR3 plus reference TRBV28 and TRBJ2-1, the full variable domain is DVKVTQSSRYLVKRTGEKVFLECVQDMDHENMFWYRQDPGLGLRLIYFSYDVKMKEKGDIPEGYSVSREKKERFSLILESASTNQTSMYLCASSSPLKHSLFGPGTRLTVL.

Comment on this clonotype: This could be a read error, since a much larger clone is one nucleotide away. The chain is built from TRBV20-1 and TRBJ2-5; 11 bases map to TRBD2. The junction had 19 bases not matched to a gene; V was cut back by 5 bases and J by 5 bases. Germline CDR1 reads DFQATT; CDR2 reads SNEGSKA (reference sequence). The CDR3 has 18 residues. CDR3 coding DNA: TGCAGTGCTGGAGTTCTGTTCACTAGCGGGAGCTCCCGGGAGACCCAGTACTTC. It encodes CSAGVLFTSGSSRETQYF.

The chain uses TRBV24-1 and TRBJ2-2, with a weak D call TRBD2 (6 bases). The CDR3 has 16 residues. Germline V gene sequence: CDR1 KGHDR, CDR2 SFDVKD. V was cut by 5 bases and J by 1 base, with 13 bases left in between. In DNA, the CDR3 is TGTGCCACCAGTGCTAAGGACTACCTGAACACCGGGGAGCTGTTTTTT. The encoded protein is CATSAKDYLNTGELFF.

This clonotype showed up many times. This sequence joins TRBV14 and TRBJ1-5; D gene uncertain. The CDR3 runs to 13 residues. The V and J ends lost 0 bases and 8 bases respectively, with 8 bases between them. Per germline, CDR1 SGHDN and CDR2 FVKESK. The CDR3 here is CASSQDLKKPQHF. The CDR3 DNA follows: TGTGCCAGCAGCCAAGATCTGAAAAAGCCCCAGCATTTT. Combining the CDR3 with reference TRBV14 and TRBJ1-5 gives the whole variable domain EAGVTQFPSHSVIEKGQTVTLRCDPISGHDNLYWYRRVMGKEIKFLLHFVKESKQDESGMPNNRFLAERTGGTYSTLKVQPAELEDSGVYFCASSQDLKKPQHFGDGTRLSIL.

The V gene is TRBV5-1, the J gene TRBJ2-7; D call uncertain. Germline loops: CDR1 SGHRS, CDR2 YFSETQ. Deletions cut 3 bases from V and 4 bases from J, with 11 bases between. The CDR3 contains 13 residues. CDR3 DNA sequence: TGCGCCAGCAGCTCTCGGGTCGGATACGAGCAGTACTTC. Residues: CASSSRVGYEQYF.

This clonotype was recorded a few times. The CDR3 loop reads CASSPTRTGDYGYTF. The DNA of the CDR3 is TGTGCCAGCTCACCGACGCGGACGGGGGACTATGGCTACACCTTC. V usage is TRBV18 and J usage is TRBJ1-2, with a weak D call TRBD1 (5 bases). The CDR3 is made up of 15 amino acids. Per the germline V gene, CDR1 is KGHSH and CDR2 is LQKENI. The V and J ends lost 3 bases and 3 bases respectively, with 14 bases between them.

The gene calls are TRBV7-8 and TRBJ1-1, with 9 bases lining up with TRBD1. Germline CDR1 SGHVS, CDR2 FQNEAQ. The CDR3 length is 15 residues. The V segment lost 5 bases and the J segment 3 bases; nucleotides outside the gene matches: 7. The CDR3 bases are TGTGCCAGCAGCCGTTACAGGGGGCTCGACACTGAAGCTTTCTTT. This sequence encodes CASSRYRGLDTEAFF.

This clonotype was detected ten times or more. V usage is TRBV19 and J usage is TRBJ1-2; D is undetermined. Deletions cut 4 bases from V and 4 bases from J, with 19 bases between. This CDR3 is built from 16 residues. CDR1 is LNHDA, CDR2 SQIVND, per germline (reference sequence). The CDR3 here is CASSTTLVGTVYGYTF. CDR3 DNA: TGTGCCAGTAGTACCACCTTGGTTGGCACCGTCTATGGCTACACCTTC.

The chain joins TRBV7-8 to TRBJ1-6; a weak D match, TRBD1 (5 bases). Germline V gives CDR1 SGHVS, CDR2 FQNEAQ. Trimming took 5 bases from V and 5 from J, leaving 16 bases between them. CDR3 length: 16 amino acids. CDR3 in amino acids: CASSHGGSTHNSPLHF. The DNA of the CDR3 is TGTGCCAGCAGCCACGGGGGTAGTACGCATAATTCACCCCTCCACTTT.

This clonotype was picked up many times. The rearrangement uses TRBV6-1 and TRBJ1-3; D call uncertain. Trimming left V 2 bases short and J 3 bases short, with 8 bases between. The CDR3 spans 14 residues. The germline CDR1 and CDR2 sequences are MNHNS and SASEGT. CDR3 protein: CASSESDRGNTIYF. In DNA, the CDR3 is TGTGCCAGCAGTGAATCGGACCGTGGAAACACCATATATTTT.

This clonotype was detected ten times or more. The rearrangement uses TRBV19 and TRBJ1-2; D not resolved. Trimming left V 0 bases short and J 4 bases short, with 12 bases between. This CDR3 contains 15 residues. Germline V CDR1 and CDR2: LNHDA, SQIVND (reference sequence). The CDR3 bases are TGTGCCAGTAGTATAGATCAAGGCAGCCTCTATGGCTACACCTTC. Translating it yields CASSIDQGSLYGYTF.

The J gene is TRBJ1-5, the V gene TRBV2; D gene ambiguous. Per the germline V gene, CDR1 is SNHLY and CDR2 is FYNNEI. V was pared by 4 bases and J by 7 bases, with 17 bases between. CDR3 length: 15 residues. For the CDR3, the DNA is TGTGCCAGCAGTGGGTGGGGAAGAGTAGAGCAGCCCCAGCATTTT. Its translation is CASSGWGRVEQPQHF.

This clonotype is a singleton in its sample. This chain connects TRBV6-5 to TRBJ1-5, with TRBD1 as a possible D gene (6 bases). Trimming took 4 bases from V and 11 from J, leaving 21 bases between them. The CDR3 is 15 amino acids. The germline V gene encodes CDR1 MNHEY and CDR2 SVGAGI. This chain's CDR3 is CASSLYPGQNRAQHF. The CDR3 coding sequence is TGTGCCAGCAGTTTATACCCCGGGCAGAACAGGGCCCAGCATTTT.

In its sample, this clonotype was seen a few times. The chain employs TRBV19 and TRBJ2-5; 8 nucleotides align to TRBD1. The germline V gene encodes CDR1 LNHDA and CDR2 SQIVND (reference sequence). The V and J ends lost 9 bases and 4 bases, in that order; junction bases with no gene match: 10. This CDR3 spans 14 amino acids. CDR3 sequence: CASLGTGPRETQYF. In DNA, the CDR3 is TGTGCCAGCCTAGGGACAGGACCTAGAGAGACCCAGTACTTC.

This clonotype was counted many times. The chain is built from TRBV6-1 and TRBJ2-5, with D possibly matching TRBD1 (5 bases). Trimming left V 9 bases short and J 2 bases short, with 16 bases between. This CDR3 comprises 14 residues. Per the germline V gene, CDR1 is MNHNS and CDR2 is SASEGT. The DNA of the CDR3 is TGTGCCAGAGCCGGACAACCCTTACAAGAGACCCAGTACTTC. This sequence encodes CARAGQPLQETQYF.

This clonotype was detected many times. This chain uses TRBV6-1 with TRBJ2-7, with D possibly being TRBD2 (6 bases). V lost 6 bases to trimming and J lost 4 bases, with 22 bases between them. The CDR3 loop spans 16 amino acids. CDR1 MNHNS and CDR2 SASEGT come from the germline V gene. CDR3 DNA: TGTGCCAGCAGGGGGGAGGCCTTGGTCCCCCCTTACGAGCAGTACTTC. Translated, it gives CASRGEALVPPYEQYF.

This clonotype has ten or more counts. The chain uses TRBV2 and TRBJ1-1; D is possibly TRBD1 (5 bases). CDR1 is SNHLY and CDR2 is FYNNEI in the germline V gene. This CDR3 has 16 residues. Trimming removed 6 bases from V and 5 bases from J, with 22 bases in between. The CDR3 loop is CASRMGTLGLRTEAFF. In DNA form, the CDR3 reads TGTGCCAGCAGGATGGGGACTCTTGGGCTTAGGACTGAAGCTTTCTTT.

This clonotype was seen only a few times. V is TRBV6-2 or TRBV6-3 and J is TRBJ1-1; 7 bases fit TRBD1. With 7 bases clipped from V and 3 bases from J, the junction kept 8 bases outside the gene matches. Germline V CDR1 and CDR2: MNHEY, SVGEGT. The CDR3 is 14 residues long. The CDR3 sequence: CASNRVTGYTEAFF. In DNA, the CDR3 is TGTGCCAGCAATCGGGTGACAGGGTACACTGAAGCTTTCTTT.

The chain couples TRBV15 to TRBJ2-2; unclear D gene. CDR1 LNHNV and CDR2 YYDKDF come from the germline V gene (reference sequence). This CDR3 is built from 16 residues. The V gene lost 1 base and the J gene lost 0 bases, with 9 bases spanning the gap. The CDR3 here is CATSRGRSSNTGELFF. CDR3 coding DNA: TGTGCCACCAGCAGAGGTAGATCTTCGAACACCGGGGAGCTGTTTTTT.

This chain uses TRBV7-9 with TRBJ1-1; 9 nucleotides agree with TRBD1. The V gene end was trimmed by 10 bases and the J gene end by 4 bases; junction bases not matched to a gene: 13. Germline assignment: CDR1 SEHNR and CDR2 FQNEAQ (reference sequence). This CDR3 contains 15 residues. This CDR3 reads CATLGGETGGTEAFF. The DNA for the CDR3 is TGTGCCACCCTGGGGGGCGAGACAGGGGGCACTGAAGCTTTCTTT.